The rows below give T cell receptor beta chains drawn from one sample of a study of blood T cell repertoires in COVID-19. Clones were read by immunoSEQ multiplex PCR, and TCRdb kept only the in-frame ones, dropping some. Of 230,000 or so clones in the sample, 80% to 90% were seen once. The sample was peripheral blood. Every receptor here comes from a man under 40 with active or convalescent COVID-19. Both conserved end residues are part of each CDR3. The D gene is left open where the match is weak. Not every row has a clone size; where given, it reads once, few, many or a size class.

TRBJ1-6 | - | TRBD1 | TRBV11-2 | CASSHGQGSSPLHF | TGTGCCAGCAGCCACGGACAGGGGTCTTCACCCCTCCACTTT
TRBJ2-5 | - | TRBD1 | TRBV28 | CASRTRDRPQETQYF | TGTGCCAGCAGAACCCGGGACAGGCCACAAGAGACCCAGTACTTC
TRBJ2-5 | - | TRBD2 | TRBV6-2/TRBV6-3 | CASSYLRTSGQETQYF | TGTGCCAGCAGTTACCTTCGGACTAGCGGGCAAGAGACCCAGTACTTC
TRBJ2-6 | - | - | TRBV27 | CASSFGGGVSGANVLTF | TGTGCCAGCAGTTTCGGGGGTGGGGTTTCTGGGGCCAACGTCCTGACTTTC
TRBJ2-1 | - | - | TRBV4-3 | CASSQGAMSSYNEQFF | TGCGCCAGCAGCCAAGGTGCCATGAGCTCCTACAATGAGCAGTTCTTC
TRBJ1-6 | - | TRBD1 | TRBV28 | CASSQRQGPGSPLHF | TGTGCCAGCAGTCAAAGACAGGGACCGGGATCACCCCTCCACTTT
TRBJ2-4 | - | TRBD2 | TRBV19 | CASSASGGAVVQYF | TGTGCCAGTAGTGCTAGCGGGGGGGCTGTGGTGCAGTACTTC
TRBJ2-2 | - | TRBD2 | TRBV18 | CASSSPGTSGGANTGELFF | TGTGCCAGCTCAAGCCCCGGGACTAGCGGGGGGGCGAACACCGGGGAGCTGTTTTTT
TRBJ2-7 | - | TRBD1 | TRBV28 | CASSAPGQRYEQYF | TGTGCCAGCAGTGCGCCGGGACAGCGCTACGAGCAGTACTTC
TRBJ2-2 | - | TRBD2 | TRBV2 | CASSPLAGGRPGELFF | TGTGCCAGCAGCCCCCTAGCGGGGGGGCGTCCCGGGGAGCTGTTTTTT
TRBJ1-6 | - | - | TRBV19 | CASSTLGPSQGSNSPLHF | TGTGCCAGTAGTACCCTTGGACCCTCTCAGGGGAGCAATTCACCCCTCCACTTT
TRBJ2-3 | - | - | TRBV11-2 | CASSLGSPSTDTQYF | TGTGCCAGCAGCTTGGGCAGCCCTTCCACAGATACGCAGTATTTT
TRBJ2-4 | - | - | TRBV4-2 | CASSQDGAENIQYF | TGTGCCAGCAGCCAAGATGGAGCGGAAAACATTCAGTACTTC
TRBJ1-6 | - | - | TRBV2 | CASSESSVSPLHF | TGTGCCAGCAGTGAATCAAGCGTTTCACCCCTCCACTTT
TRBJ1-2 | few | - | TRBV6-5 | CASRSPGKSNYGYTF | TGTGCCAGCAGGTCCCCGGGGAAGAGTAACTATGGCTACACCTTC
TRBJ2-1 | many | TRBD1 | TRBV7-9 | CASSAPGQGTVRQFF | TGTGCCAGCAGCGCACCGGGACAGGGGACCGTTCGGCAGTTCTTC
TRBJ1-6 | - | - | TRBV7-9 | CASSLEGGYNSPLHF | TGTGCCAGCAGCTTAGAGGGGGGGTATAATTCACCCCTCCACTTT
TRBJ2-4 | - | TRBD1 | TRBV28 | CASSPGQGGNIQYF | TGTGCCAGCAGTCCGGGACAGGGAGGGAACATTCAGTACTTC
TRBJ1-1 | - | - | TRBV12-5 | CASTRDVNTEAFF | TGTGCTAGTACCAGGGATGTGAACACTGAAGCTTTCTTT
TRBJ2-1 | - | TRBD2 | TRBV5-1 | CASSLGGGSSYNEQFF | TGCGCCAGCAGCTTGGGGGGCGGGAGCTCCTACAATGAGCAGTTCTTC
TRBJ2-7 | - | - | TRBV18 | CASSPRGGPNEQYF | TGTGCCAGCTCACCGAGAGGGGGACCTAACGAGCAGTACTTC
TRBJ1-1 | - | - | TRBV30 | CAWGSTNTEAFF | TGTGCCTGGGGTAGTACGAACACTGAAGCTTTCTTT
TRBJ2-7 | few | - | TRBV5-4 | CASSFYSYEQYF | TGTGCCAGCAGCTTTTACTCCTACGAGCAGTACTTC
TRBJ2-7 | - | - | TRBV5-1 | CASSFFTGTYEQYF | TGCGCCAGCAGCTTCTTCACAGGGACGTACGAGCAGTACTTC
TRBJ2-1 | - | - | TRBV11-2 | CASSPFNEQFF | TGTGCCAGCAGCCCGTTCAATGAGCAGTTCTTC
TRBJ2-7 | - | TRBD2 | TRBV10-3 | CAIGGGRDPYEQYF | TGTGCCATCGGGGGCGGGAGGGACCCCTACGAGCAGTACTTC
TRBJ2-7 | - | TRBD2 | TRBV27 | CASRSTSGGSYEQYF | TGTGCCAGCAGGTCAACTAGCGGAGGCTCCTACGAGCAGTACTTC
TRBJ1-1 | - | TRBD1 | TRBV7-9 | CASSFGAGGTEAFF | TGTGCCAGCAGCTTTGGCGCAGGGGGGACTGAAGCTTTCTTT
TRBJ1-5 | - | - | TRBV18 | CASSPRGGMDEGQPQHF | TGTGCCAGCTCACCACGGGGGGGCATGGACGAAGGTCAGCCCCAGCATTTT
TRBJ1-4 | - | - | TRBV6-2/TRBV6-3 | CASSYSRGADEKLFF | TGTGCCAGCAGTTACTCGCGGGGGGCTGATGAAAAACTGTTTTTT
TRBJ1-1 | - | - | TRBV19 | CASSIDGSRVNTEAFF | TGTGCCAGTAGTATAGATGGGTCCAGGGTGAACACTGAAGCTTTCTTT
TRBJ2-2 | - | - | TRBV9 | CASSPGLVGELFF | TGTGCCAGCAGCCCTGGACTTGTCGGGGAGCTGTTTTTT
TRBJ2-7 | - | - | TRBV13 | CASSLSAESSYEQYF | TGTGCCAGCAGCTTATCGGCGGAGAGCTCCTACGAGCAGTACTTC
TRBJ1-3 | once | TRBD1 | TRBV7-9 | CASSRQGPSGNTIYF | TGTGCCAGCAGCCGACAGGGGCCCTCTGGAAACACCATATATTTT
TRBJ1-5 | once | TRBD1 | TRBV5-1 | CASSLAGTANQPQHF | TGCGCCAGCAGCTTGGCCGGGACAGCAAATCAGCCCCAGCATTTT
TRBJ1-1 | - | - | TRBV28 | CASSLAGLSTEAFF | TGTGCCAGCAGTTTAGCAGGGCTGAGCACTGAAGCTTTCTTT
TRBJ2-2 | - | - | TRBV2 | CASTIRTGELFF | TGTGCCAGCACGATCAGGACCGGGGAGCTGTTTTTT
TRBJ1-5 | - | - | TRBV12-1 | CASSLLGHSNQPQHF | TGTGCCAGCAGCCTTCTCGGTCATAGCAATCAGCCCCAGCATTTT
TRBJ1-6 | - | - | TRBV7-9 | CASSLEGNSPLHF | TGTGCCAGCAGCTTGGAGGGTAATTCACCCCTCCACTTT
TRBJ1-2 | - | - | TRBV4-1 | CASSQTGIYGYTF | TGCGCCAGCAGCCAAACAGGGATCTATGGCTACACCTTC
TRBJ2-3 | - | - | TRBV28 | CASRASFAGYTDTQYF | TGTGCCAGCAGGGCCTCCTTCGCAGGGTACACAGATACGCAGTATTTT
TRBJ1-5 | - | TRBD1 | TRBV5-1 | CASSLTGGDQPQHF | TGCGCCAGCAGCTTAACAGGGGGCGATCAGCCCCAGCATTTT
TRBJ1-3 | - | TRBD1 | TRBV4-1 | CASSPRQGGAGTIYF | TGCGCCAGCAGCCCCCGACAGGGTGGAGCGGGCACCATATATTTT
TRBJ1-1 | - | - | TRBV3-1/TRBV3-2 | CASSQERGVNTEAFF | TGTGCCAGCAGCCAAGAACGGGGGGTGAACACTGAAGCTTTCTTT